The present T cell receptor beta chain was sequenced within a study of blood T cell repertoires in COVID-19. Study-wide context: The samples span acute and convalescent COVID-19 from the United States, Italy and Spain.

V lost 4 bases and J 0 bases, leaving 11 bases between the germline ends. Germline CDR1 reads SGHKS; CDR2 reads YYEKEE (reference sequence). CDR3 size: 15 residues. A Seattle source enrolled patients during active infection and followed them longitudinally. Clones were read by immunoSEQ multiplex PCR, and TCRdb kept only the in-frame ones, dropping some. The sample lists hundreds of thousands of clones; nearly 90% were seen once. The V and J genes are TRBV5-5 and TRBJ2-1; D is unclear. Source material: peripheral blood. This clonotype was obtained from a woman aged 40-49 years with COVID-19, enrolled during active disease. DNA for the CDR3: TGTGCCAGCAGCAAGACTCGTAACTCCTACAATGAGCAGTTCTTC. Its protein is CASSKTRNSYNEQFF.